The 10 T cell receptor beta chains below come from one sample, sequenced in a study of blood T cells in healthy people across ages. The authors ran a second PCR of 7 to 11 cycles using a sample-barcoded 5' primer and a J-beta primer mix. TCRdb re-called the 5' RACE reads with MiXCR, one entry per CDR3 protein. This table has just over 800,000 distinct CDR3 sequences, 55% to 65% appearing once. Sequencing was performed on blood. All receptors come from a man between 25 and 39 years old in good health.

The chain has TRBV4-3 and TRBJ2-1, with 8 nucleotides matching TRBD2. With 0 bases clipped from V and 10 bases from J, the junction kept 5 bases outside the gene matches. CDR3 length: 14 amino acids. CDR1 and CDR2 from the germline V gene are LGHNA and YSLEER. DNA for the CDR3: TGCGCCAGCAGCCAAGATACGGGGGGGCGAGAGCAGTTCTTC. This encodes CASSQDTGGREQFF.

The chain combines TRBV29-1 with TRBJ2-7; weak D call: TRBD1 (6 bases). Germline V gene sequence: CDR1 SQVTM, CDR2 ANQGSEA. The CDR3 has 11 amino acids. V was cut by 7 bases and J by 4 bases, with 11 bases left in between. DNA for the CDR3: TGCAGCGGCCAGACAGGATACGAGCAGTACTTC. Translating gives CSGQTGYEQYF.

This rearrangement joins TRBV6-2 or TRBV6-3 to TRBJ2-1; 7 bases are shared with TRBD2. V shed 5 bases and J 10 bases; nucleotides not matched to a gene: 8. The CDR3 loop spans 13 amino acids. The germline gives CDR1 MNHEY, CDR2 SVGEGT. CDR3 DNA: TGTGCCAGCAGTGATTGGCGAGCGGGGGAGCAGTTCTTC. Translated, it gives CASSDWRAGEQFF.

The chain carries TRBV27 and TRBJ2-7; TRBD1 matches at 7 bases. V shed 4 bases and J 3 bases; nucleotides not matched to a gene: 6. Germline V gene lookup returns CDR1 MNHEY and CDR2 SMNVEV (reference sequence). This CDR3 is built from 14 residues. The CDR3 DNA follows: TGTGCCAGCAGTTCGGGACAGAATAACTACGAGCAGTACTTC. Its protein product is CASSSGQNNYEQYF.

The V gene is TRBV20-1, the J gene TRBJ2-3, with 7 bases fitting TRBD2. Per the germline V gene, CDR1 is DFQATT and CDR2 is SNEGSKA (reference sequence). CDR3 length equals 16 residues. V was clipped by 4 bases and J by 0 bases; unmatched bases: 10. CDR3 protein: CSAIHRSAGSTDTQYF. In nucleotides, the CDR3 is TGCAGTGCTATCCATCGTTCAGCGGGGAGCACAGATACGCAGTATTTT.

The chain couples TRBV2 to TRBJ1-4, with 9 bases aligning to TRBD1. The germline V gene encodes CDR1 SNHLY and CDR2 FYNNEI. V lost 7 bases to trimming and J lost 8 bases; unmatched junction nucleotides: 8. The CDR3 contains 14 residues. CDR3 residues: CASTTDRGSEKLFF. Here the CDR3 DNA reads TGTGCCAGCACCACAGACAGGGGGAGCGAAAAACTGTTTTTT.

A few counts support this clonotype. The CDR3: CASSQFLQGNGEQYF. DNA of the CDR3: TGCGCCAGCAGCCAATTCCTGCAGGGAAACGGCGAGCAGTACTTC. The V call is TRBV4-3, the J call TRBJ2-7, with TRBD1 as a possible D gene (5 bases). CDR1 and CDR2 (germline): LGHNA, YSLEER. The CDR3 is made up of 15 amino acids. The V gene lost 2 bases and the J gene lost 6 bases, with 17 bases spanning the gap.

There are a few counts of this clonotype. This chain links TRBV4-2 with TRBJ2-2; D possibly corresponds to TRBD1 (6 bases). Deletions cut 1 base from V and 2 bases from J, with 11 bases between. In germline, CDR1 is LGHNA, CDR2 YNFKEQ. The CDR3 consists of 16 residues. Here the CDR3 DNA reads TGTGCCAGCAGCCAAGCTCAGGGGCTTAACACCGGGGAGCTGTTTTTT. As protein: CASSQAQGLNTGELFF.

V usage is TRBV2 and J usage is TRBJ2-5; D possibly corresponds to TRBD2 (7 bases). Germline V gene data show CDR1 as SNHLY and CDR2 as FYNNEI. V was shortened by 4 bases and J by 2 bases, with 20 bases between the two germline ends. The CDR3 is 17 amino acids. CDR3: CASSGGSGRGLQETQYF. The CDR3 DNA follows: TGTGCCAGCAGTGGGGGGTCTGGGCGGGGGCTTCAAGAGACCCAGTACTTC.

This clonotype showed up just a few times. The DNA of the CDR3 is TGCGCCAGCAAACAAAGACAAACGAACACTGAAGCTTTCTTT. Translation: CASKQRQTNTEAFF. This sequence joins TRBV5-1 and TRBJ1-1; D remains ambiguous. This CDR3 is built from 14 residues. Germline CDR1 and CDR2: SGHRS and YFSETQ. Trimming cost V 6 bases and J 1 base, with 13 bases left between them.